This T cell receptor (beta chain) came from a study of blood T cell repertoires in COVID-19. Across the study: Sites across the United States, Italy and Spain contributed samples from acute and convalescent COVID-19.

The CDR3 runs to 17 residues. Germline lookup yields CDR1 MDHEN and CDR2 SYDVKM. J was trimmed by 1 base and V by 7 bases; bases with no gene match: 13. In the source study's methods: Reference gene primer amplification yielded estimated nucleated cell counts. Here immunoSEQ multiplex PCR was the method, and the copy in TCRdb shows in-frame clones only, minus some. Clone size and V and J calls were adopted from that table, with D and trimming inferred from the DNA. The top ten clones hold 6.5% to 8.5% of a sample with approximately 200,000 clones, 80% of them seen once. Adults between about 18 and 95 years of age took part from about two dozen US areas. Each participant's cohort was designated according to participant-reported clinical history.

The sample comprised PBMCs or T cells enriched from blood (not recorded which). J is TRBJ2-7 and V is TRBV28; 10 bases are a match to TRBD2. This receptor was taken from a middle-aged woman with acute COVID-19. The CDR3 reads CASNDRAGTSVSYEQYF. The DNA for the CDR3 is TGTGCCAGCAATGACAGAGCCGGGACTAGCGTTTCCTACGAGCAGTACTTC.